There are many counts of the clone carrying this T cell receptor beta chain. Its antigen remains unknown. TCRdb recomputed calls from the 5' RACE reads with MiXCR, one row per CDR3 protein. The table lists tens of thousands of distinct CDR3 sequences, 3% to 4% of them singletons. This record belongs to a study of neurological immune-mediated disorders. Across the study: Multiple sclerosis patients numbered about 34, with around 31 relapsing-remitting and 3 secondary progressive.

Study observations and caveats: Because no CDR3 amino acid sequences were shared across subjects by expanded clones, private repertoires were suggested in all groups. Neither clinical nor MRI features were found to be associated with the multiple sclerosis repertoire cluster.

2 million PBMCs stored at -80 C were the source of the unsorted libraries. Sequenced sample: PBMCs. The receptor's source is a man aged 35 to 55 with multiple sclerosis.

CDR3 sequence (DNA): TGTGCCAGCAGCCAGGGGGGGACAGCTAATGAAAAACTGTTTTTT. Its protein is CASSQGGTANEKLFF. The chain carries TRBV4-2 and TRBJ1-4; 7 nucleotides align to TRBD1. V was clipped by 3 bases and J by 3 bases; unmatched bases: 4. The CDR3 is made up of 15 amino acids. CDR1 and CDR2 (germline): LGHNA, YNFKEQ.